The subject of this entry is one TCR beta chain. As yet, its antigen is unknown. The length of the CDR3 is 12 residues. Germline V lookup: CDR1 SQVTM, CDR2 ANQGSEA. V trimming: 7 bases; J trimming: 4 bases; junction bases outside the gene matches: 5. This sample was included in a study of cytomegalovirus exposure and HLA in healthy donors. Study conclusions and caveats: Within a later analysis, the majority of CMV-associated TCR beta chains appeared HLA-restricted.

Researchers ran the PCR with 60 Vbeta and 13 Jbeta primers. Generated by immunoSEQ multiplex PCR, the TCRdb table keeps only in-frame clones and is missing some. The sample includes over 100,000 clones, about four fifths seen only once; the top ten take around 4.9%. This sequence originates from a man aged 25 to 40 in good health and CMV-seropositive. The chain carries TRBV29-1 and TRBJ1-1; 8 positions agree with TRBD1. The source material was PBMCs. CDR3 residues: CSGTTGATEAFF. In nucleotides, the CDR3 is TGCAGCGGAACGACAGGGGCCACTGAAGCTTTCTTT.